The source of this T cell receptor beta chain is a study of T-cell memory formation after mild COVID-19 (dated by TCRdb to the early 2020s). A note on the overall study: TCR sequence clusters from the two donors were largely donor specific. Longitudinal TCRalpha and TCRbeta repertoire sequencing tracked T-cell clones expanding and contracting after mild COVID-19 in two donors. The cohort comprised two young, previously healthy adult volunteers, one female and one male.

Sequencing was performed on an Illumina NovaSeq 6000. TCRalpha and TCRbeta cDNA libraries were constructed by 5'RACE with constant-segment primers, with sample barcodes and unique molecular identifiers being introduced. Trizol reagent was used to extract RNA from every sample. The libraries were amplified in two PCR steps, and the second step added a second sample barcode and Illumina TruSeq adapters. Libraries were sequenced on an Illumina NovaSeq with 2 x 150 bp paired-end reads. The published analysis was carried out like this. With migec v1.2.7, reads were demultiplexed and then collapsed into UMI-guided consensus sequences. Using mixcr v2.1.11, UMI consensuses were aligned to TRA and TRB V and J templates and then assembled into clonotypes. A clonotype was counted as expanded or contracted only when both edgeR and NoisET called the clonotype significant, with the noise models trained on biological replicates. For edgeR calls, the thresholds were a false discovery rate-adjusted p below 0.01 and a log2 fold-change of 1. As an exploratory analysis of dynamics, max-normalized trajectories of the 1000 most abundant clonotypes were examined by PCA with hierarchical clustering. Separately sequenced CD4+ and CD8+ repertoires were used to assign the CD4 or CD8 phenotype of responding clones. TCRdb reworked the public reads: Q25 trimming with fastp, MiXCR clone assembly, productive beta chains retained. When rows share a CDR3 protein, they turn into one entry using the most common DNA and genes. The V and J calls reflect TCRdb's pipeline rather than the authors' work. This sample lists 150,000 to 200,000 distinct CDR3 sequences; about 22% were detected once. Together, the top ten hold 20% to 25% of the sample.

This clonotype was counted between two and nine times. Its target antigen remains unknown. Base qualities were left out, and no much larger clone turns up one base away. Here is what the overall study found, with its caveats: Only a couple of mild cases were covered by the study, and larger cohorts that include severe cases with pre-infection samples were considered necessary. Balanced CD4/CD8 phenotypes were observed for clones contracting from day 15 to 85, whereas a bias towards CD4+ was observed for a second wave of clones expanding from day 15 to 37. Some responding clones were found in pre-infection memory, which suggests that pre-existing cross-reactive memory T cells took part in the SARS-CoV-2 response. The second-wave clones that peaked on day 37 were not confirmed to be SARS-CoV-2 specific. Contracting CD4+ clones appeared mostly in the CM and EM memory subsets, whereas CD8+ clones were enriched in EMRA.

PBMCs were isolated by Ficoll-Paque density gradient centrifugation. The germline V gene specifies SGHVS as CDR1 and FQNEAQ as CDR2. Relative to germline, V is 2 bases shorter and J is 0 bases shorter, with 10 bases between their ends. The CDR3 spans 15 residues, from the cysteine through the phenylalanine. This entry keeps only the CDR3 DNA: 45 bases, framed from base 1. This clonotype was obtained from an adult woman who had mild COVID-19 (a few samples of this study predate the infection). The sample titles of this study are shuffled in the database, so cell type and time point are left out; the donor was told from shared clones. The sequenced material came from PBMCs or a T cell subset sorted from them (not recorded which). The rearranged chain carries TRBV7-8 and TRBJ2-5; there is no confident call for the D gene. The CDR3 region reads CASSLPTPYQETQYF. The bases are TGTGCCAGCAGCTTACCAACACCCTACCAAGAGACCCAGTACTTC.